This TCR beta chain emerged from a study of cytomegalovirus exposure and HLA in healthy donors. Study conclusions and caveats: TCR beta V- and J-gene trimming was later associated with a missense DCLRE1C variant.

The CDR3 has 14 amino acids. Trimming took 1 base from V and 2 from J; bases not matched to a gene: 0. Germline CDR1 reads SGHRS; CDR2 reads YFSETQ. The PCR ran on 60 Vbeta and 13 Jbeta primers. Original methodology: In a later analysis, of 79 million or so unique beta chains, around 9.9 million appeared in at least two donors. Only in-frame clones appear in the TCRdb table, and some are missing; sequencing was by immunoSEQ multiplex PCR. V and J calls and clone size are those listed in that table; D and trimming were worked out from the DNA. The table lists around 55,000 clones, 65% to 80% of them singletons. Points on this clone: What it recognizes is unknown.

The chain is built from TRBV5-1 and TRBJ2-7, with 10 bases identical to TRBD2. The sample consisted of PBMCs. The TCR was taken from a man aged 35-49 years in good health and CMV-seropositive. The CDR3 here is CASSLTSGTYEQYF. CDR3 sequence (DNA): TGCGCCAGCAGCTTGACTAGCGGGACCTACGAGCAGTACTTC.